The entry that follows covers one T cell receptor (beta chain) sequence. A much bigger clone sits one base away, suggesting this may be a read error. The entry originates in a study of blood T cells in healthy people across ages. Study background: About one barcoded TCR beta cDNA was captured per two T cells.

Germline V gene sequence: CDR1 SGHTA, CDR2 FQGNSA. The CDR3 length is 15 residues. Then a second PCR, running about 6 to 12 cycles, was carried out with a sample-barcoded 5' primer and a J-beta primer mix. From the 5' RACE reads, TCRdb called clonotypes with MiXCR, one entry per CDR3 protein. This sample has 550,000 to 800,000 distinct CDR3 sequences, with about 30% found just once. This chain uses TRBV7-2 with TRBJ1-1, with D possibly TRBD1 on 5 matching bases. Sequenced input: blood. The TCR originated in a woman older than 75 in good health. The CDR3 protein is CASSLGQGRNTKAFF. CDR3 sequence (DNA): TGTGCCAGCAGCTTAGGTCAGGGAAGGAACACTAAAGCTTTCTTT. The full variable domain, its missing parts supplied by reference TRBV7-2 and TRBJ1-1, is GAGVSQSPSNKVTEKGKDVELRCDPISGHTALYWYRQSLGQGLEFLIYFQGNSAPDKSGLPSDRFSAERTGGSVSTLTIQRTQQEDSAVYLCASSLGQGRNTKAFFGQGTRLTVV.